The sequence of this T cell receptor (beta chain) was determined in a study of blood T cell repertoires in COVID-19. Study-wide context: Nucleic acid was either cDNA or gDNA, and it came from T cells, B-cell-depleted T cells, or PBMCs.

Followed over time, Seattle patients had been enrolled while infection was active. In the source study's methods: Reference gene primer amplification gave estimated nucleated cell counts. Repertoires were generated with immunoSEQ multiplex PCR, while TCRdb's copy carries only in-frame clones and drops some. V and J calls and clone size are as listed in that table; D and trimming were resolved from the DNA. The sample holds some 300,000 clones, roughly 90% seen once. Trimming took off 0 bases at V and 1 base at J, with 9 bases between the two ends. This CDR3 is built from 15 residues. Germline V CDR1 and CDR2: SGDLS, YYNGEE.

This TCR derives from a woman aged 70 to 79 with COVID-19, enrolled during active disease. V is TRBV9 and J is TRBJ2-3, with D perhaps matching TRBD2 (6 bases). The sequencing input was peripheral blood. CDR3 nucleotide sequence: TGTGCCAGCAGCGTAGTGGCTAGCGGCACAGATACGCAGTATTTT. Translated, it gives CASSVVASGTDTQYF.